This is a list of T cell receptor beta chains from one sample in a study of T cells in Graves' hyperthyroidism and ophthalmopathy. Via MiXCR, TCRdb re-called the multiplex PCR reads, giving one row per CDR3 protein. The data show about 770,000 distinct CDR3 sequences, 18% seen once. The sequencing sample was made of blood. The source of these receptors is a woman aged 45-59 years with Graves' hyperthyroidism that later progressed to Graves' ophthalmopathy. Both conserved end residues are part of each CDR3. The order of the fields is clone size, J gene, V gene, D gene, CDR3 protein, CDR3 DNA. D genes are given only for firm matches. Clone size appears in some rows only: once, few, many, or a class for an expanded clone.

>few|TRBJ2-7|TRBV29-1|-
CSVEAGRPYEQYF
TGCAGCGTTGAGGCGGGTCGACCCTACGAGCAGTACTTC
>many|TRBJ2-3|TRBV5-1|-
CASSLSRVDTQYF
TGCGCCAGCAGCTTGTCCCGGGTAGATACGCAGTATTTT
>many|TRBJ2-2|TRBV5-1|-
CASSTGSTGELFF
TGCGCCAGCAGCACAGGGTCCACCGGGGAGCTGTTTTTT
>-|TRBJ1-4|TRBV5-1|-
CASSHKATNEKLFF
TGCGCCAGCAGCCACAAGGCAACTAATGAAAAACTGTTTTTT
>many|TRBJ2-3|TRBV2|TRBD2
CASSYPLAGEITDTQYF
TGTGCCAGCAGTTACCCACTAGCGGGGGAGATCACAGATACGCAGTATTTT
>-|TRBJ1-6|TRBV14|-
CASSQDIGRYNSPLHF
TGTGCCAGCAGCCAAGACATAGGACGTTATAATTCACCCCTCCACTTT
>-|TRBJ2-5|TRBV5-1|TRBD2
CASSFVRSGRQETQYF
TGCGCCAGCAGCTTTGTACGGTCCGGGAGGCAAGAGACCCAGTACTTC
>many|TRBJ2-2|TRBV30|TRBD2
CAWRGSSGNTGELFF
TGTGCCTGGAGAGGGTCTAGCGGAAACACCGGGGAGCTGTTTTTT
>many|TRBJ1-2|TRBV12-3/TRBV12-4|TRBD1
CASSHDTQGRNGYTF
TGTGCCAGCAGTCACGACACACAGGGGAGGAATGGCTACACCTTC
>few|TRBJ2-7|TRBV6-1|TRBD1
CASRLPGQDEQYF
TGTGCCAGCAGACTCCCGGGACAGGACGAGCAGTACTTC
>-|TRBJ2-7|TRBV5-1|-
CASSLDGRGDYEQYF
TGCGCCAGCAGCTTGGATGGACGCGGGGACTACGAGCAGTACTTC
>few|TRBJ2-5|TRBV18|-
CASSPGRILETQYF
TGTGCCAGCTCGCCAGGGAGGATCCTAGAGACCCAGTACTTC
>-|TRBJ1-1|TRBV9|-
CASSVDQEVITSVNTEAFF
TGTGCCAGCAGCGTAGATCAGGAGGTAATTACCTCGGTGAACACTGAAGCTTTCTTT
>many|TRBJ1-2|TRBV5-1|-
CASSMGTPTGYGYTF
TGCGCCAGCAGCATGGGGACCCCCACTGGCTATGGCTACACCTTC
>few|TRBJ1-1|TRBV6-1|-
CASKIGEGHEAFF
TGTGCCAGCAAAATTGGGGAGGGTCACGAAGCTTTCTTT
>-|TRBJ1-3|TRBV7-2|-
CASSSEFPGGGNTIYF
TGTGCCAGCAGCTCGGAATTCCCGGGAGGGGGAAACACCATATATTTT
>-|TRBJ1-2|TRBV6-1|-
CASSIAGDGYTF
TGTGCCAGCAGTATCGCGGGGGATGGCTACACCTTC
>-|TRBJ2-2|TRBV20-1|TRBD1
CSALTGSGTGELFF
TGCAGTGCTTTGACAGGGTCGGGCACCGGGGAGCTGTTTTTT
>-|TRBJ1-3|TRBV5-6|-
CASTYLGAVNTIYF
TGTGCCAGCACCTACCTCGGGGCTGTAAACACCATATATTTT
>few|TRBJ1-1|TRBV6-5|-
CASSYLSTYPGDTEAFF
TGTGCCAGCAGTTATCTTTCGACCTACCCTGGGGACACTGAAGCTTTCTTT
>few|TRBJ1-4|TRBV10-3|TRBD1
CAIRAGTETEKLFF
TGTGCCATCAGGGCCGGGACAGAGACGGAAAAACTGTTTTTT
>-|TRBJ2-1|TRBV19|-
CASRPQGTALGGEQFF
TGTGCCAGTAGACCCCAGGGGACGGCCCTAGGCGGTGAGCAGTTCTTC